This entry concerns a single TCR beta chain. Its antigen is unknown. Deep was the level at which the assay was run. The data were produced by immunoSEQ multiplex PCR, yet TCRdb's version contains in-frame clones alone and is incomplete. This table has approximately 2.3 million clones, approximately 93% appearing once. These data belong to a study of shared clonotypes between healthy human individuals. Germline CDR1 and CDR2: SNHLY and FYNNEI. The CDR3 runs to 13 residues. With 3 bases removed from V and 3 bases from J, the gap between germline ends came to 5 bases. Donors were Caucasian adults residing in Nashville, Tennessee, USA. Study-wide results and limits: Non-shared clonotypes showed lower generation probabilities than clonotypes common to all four donors.

The V call is TRBV2, the J call TRBJ1-4; D is uncertain. Sequenced material: naive CD4+ T cells from PBMCs. As to subset: CD45RA+ positively selected. This TCR was recovered from a man aged 18 to 30 in good health. Some clones in this sample may be carry-over from other donors' samples. In DNA, the CDR3 is TGTGCCAGCAGTGAGACCCCTAATGAAAAACTGTTTTTT. Amino acid sequence: CASSETPNEKLFF.